This T cell receptor beta chain originates from a study of blood T cell repertoires in COVID-19. This CDR3 spans 14 amino acids. Trimming cost V 5 bases and J 4 bases; bases outside gene matches: 5. Germline loops: CDR1 SEHNR, CDR2 FQNEAQ (reference sequence). Per the original data handling: Nucleated cell counts were estimated from reference gene primer amplification. Libraries were prepared by immunoSEQ multiplex PCR; TCRdb keeps only in-frame clonotypes and omits some of them. The V and J calls and the clone size are those of that table, but D and trimming were determined from the DNA. The repertoire holds more than 120,000 clones, with roughly 90% as singletons.

The gene calls are TRBV7-9 and TRBJ1-1, with 9 bases identical to TRBD1. The source material was peripheral blood. The source is a human donor in a cohort sampled during active COVID-19. The CDR3 sequence: CASSRTGVGTEAFF. CDR3 sequence (DNA): TGTGCCAGCAGCAGGACAGGGGTCGGCACTGAAGCTTTCTTT.